A single sample gave rise to the 2 T cell receptor beta chains below, sequenced in a study of T cells expressing NK-cell markers. TCRdb reprocessed the 5' RACE reads and stores each CDR3 protein as one record, lacking DNA. Its table lists some 150,000 distinct CDR3 sequences. The sequencing sample was made of blood T cells: a sorted CD56 or NKG2C T cell subset, CD4+ or CD8+ T cells, or bulk PBMC T cells (not recorded which). These receptors were obtained from a young man in good health.

The rearrangement joins TRBV13 to TRBJ2-7; with no DNA, the TCRdb D assignment of TRBD1 cannot be verified. Germline-derived CDR1 and CDR2 are PRHDT and FYEKMQ (reference sequence). CDR3 length: 14 residues. This CDR3 reads CASSENRQGYEQYF.

The chain combines TRBV20-1 with TRBJ1-2; TCRdb picks TRBD1, but there is no DNA to check that call. The CDR3 loop spans 11 amino acids. Germline V gene sequence: CDR1 DFQATT, CDR2 SNEGSKA (reference sequence). The CDR3 region is CSARAGQPYTF.